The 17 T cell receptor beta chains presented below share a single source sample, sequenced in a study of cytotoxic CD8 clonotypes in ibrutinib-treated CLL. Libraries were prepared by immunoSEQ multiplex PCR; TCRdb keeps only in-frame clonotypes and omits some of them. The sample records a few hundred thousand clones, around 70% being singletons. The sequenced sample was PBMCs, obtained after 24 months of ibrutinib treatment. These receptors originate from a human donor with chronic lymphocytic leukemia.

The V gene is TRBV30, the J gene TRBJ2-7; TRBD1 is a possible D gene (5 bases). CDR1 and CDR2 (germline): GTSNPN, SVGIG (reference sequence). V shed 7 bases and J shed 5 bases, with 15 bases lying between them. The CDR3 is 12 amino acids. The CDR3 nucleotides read TGTGCCTCTAGGGGTTTTGGGAACGAGCAGTACTTC. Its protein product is CASRGFGNEQYF.

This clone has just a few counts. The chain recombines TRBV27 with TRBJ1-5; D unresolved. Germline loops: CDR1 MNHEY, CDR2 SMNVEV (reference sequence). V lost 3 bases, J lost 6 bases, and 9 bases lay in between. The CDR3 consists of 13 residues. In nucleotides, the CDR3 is TGTGCCAGCAGTTTCAATTTGGGTCAGCCCCAGCATTTT. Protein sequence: CASSFNLGQPQHF.

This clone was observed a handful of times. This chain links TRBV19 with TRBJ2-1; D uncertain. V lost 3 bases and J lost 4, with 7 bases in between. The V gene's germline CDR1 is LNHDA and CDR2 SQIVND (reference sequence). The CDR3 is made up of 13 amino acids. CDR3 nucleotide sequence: TGTGCCAGTAGTATGCGCCTTTACAATGAGCAGTTCTTC. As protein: CASSMRLYNEQFF.

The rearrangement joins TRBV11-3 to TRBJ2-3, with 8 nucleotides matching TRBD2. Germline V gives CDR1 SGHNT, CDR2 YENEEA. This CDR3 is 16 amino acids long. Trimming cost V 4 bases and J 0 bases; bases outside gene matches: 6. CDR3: CASSSGGGFSTDTQYF. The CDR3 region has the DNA TGTGCCAGCAGCTCCGGCGGGGGGTTTAGCACAGATACGCAGTATTTT.

CDR3 amino acids: CAWSMISRGSEAFF. DNA of the CDR3: TGTGCCTGGAGTATGATAAGCCGGGGGTCTGAAGCTTTCTTT. The J gene is TRBJ1-1, the V gene TRBV30, with D possibly TRBD1 on 5 matching bases. Trimming removed 2 bases at V and 6 bases at J, with 16 bases between. CDR3 length: 14 amino acids. The V gene's germline CDR1 is GTSNPN and CDR2 SVGIG (reference sequence).

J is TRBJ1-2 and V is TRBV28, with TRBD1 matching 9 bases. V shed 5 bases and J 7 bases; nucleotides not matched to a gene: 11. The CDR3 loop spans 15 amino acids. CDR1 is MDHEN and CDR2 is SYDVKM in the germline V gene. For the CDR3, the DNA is TGTGCCAGCAGTCCGCCAACAGGGGGCAACGGTGGCTACACCTTC. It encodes CASSPPTGGNGGYTF.

CDR3 protein: CASSYGRTSGDEQFF. CDR3 sequence (DNA): TGTGCCAGCAGTTACGGTAGGACTAGCGGGGATGAGCAGTTCTTC. The chain has TRBV6-5 and TRBJ2-1; 12 nucleotides match TRBD2. This CDR3 is 15 amino acids long. J lost 8 bases, V lost 2 bases, and 4 bases had no gene match. In germline, CDR1 is MNHEY, CDR2 SVGAGI.

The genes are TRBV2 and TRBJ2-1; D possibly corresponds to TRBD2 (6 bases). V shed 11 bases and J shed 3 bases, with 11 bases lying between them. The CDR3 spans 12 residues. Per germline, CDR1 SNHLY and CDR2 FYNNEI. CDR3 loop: CADGRIYNEQFF. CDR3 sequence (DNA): TGTGCCGACGGGAGAATCTACAATGAGCAGTTCTTC.

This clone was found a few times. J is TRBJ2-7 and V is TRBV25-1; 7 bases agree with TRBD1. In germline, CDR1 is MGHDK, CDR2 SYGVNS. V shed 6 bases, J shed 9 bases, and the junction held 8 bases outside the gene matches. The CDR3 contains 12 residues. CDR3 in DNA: TGTGCCAGCAGGCCCTCCTCAGGGGGGCAGTACTTC. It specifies CASRPSSGGQYF.

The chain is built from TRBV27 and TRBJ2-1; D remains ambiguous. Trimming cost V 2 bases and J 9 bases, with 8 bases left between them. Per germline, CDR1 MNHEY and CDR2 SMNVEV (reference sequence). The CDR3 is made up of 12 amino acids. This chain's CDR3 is CASSLPLGEQFF. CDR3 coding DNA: TGTGCCAGCAGTTTACCTTTAGGTGAGCAGTTCTTC.

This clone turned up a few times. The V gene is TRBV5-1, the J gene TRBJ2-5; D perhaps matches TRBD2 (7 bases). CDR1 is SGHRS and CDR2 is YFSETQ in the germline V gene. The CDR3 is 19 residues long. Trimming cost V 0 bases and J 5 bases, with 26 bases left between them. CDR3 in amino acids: CASSLEVGQYGGRSETQYF. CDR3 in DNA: TGCGCCAGCAGCTTGGAAGTGGGCCAATACGGGGGGCGGTCGGAGACCCAGTACTTC.

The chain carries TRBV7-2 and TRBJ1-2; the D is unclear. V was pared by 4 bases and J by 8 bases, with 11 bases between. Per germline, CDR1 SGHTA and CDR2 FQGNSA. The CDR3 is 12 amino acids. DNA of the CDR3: TGTGCCAGCAGCTCCGAGTTAGGGGGCTACACCTTC. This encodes CASSSELGGYTF. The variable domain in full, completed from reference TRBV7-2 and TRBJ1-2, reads GAGVSQSPSNKVTEKGKDVELRCDPISGHTALYWYRQSLGQGLEFLIYFQGNSAPDKSGLPSDRFSAERTGGSVSTLTIQRTQQEDSAVYLCASSSELGGYTFGSGTRLTVV.

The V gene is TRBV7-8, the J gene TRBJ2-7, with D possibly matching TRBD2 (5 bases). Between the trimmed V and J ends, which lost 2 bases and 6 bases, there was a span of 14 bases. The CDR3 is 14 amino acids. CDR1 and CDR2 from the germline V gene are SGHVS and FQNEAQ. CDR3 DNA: TGTGCCAGCAGCTTAAGCTACGGGGTTGGCGAGCAGTACTTC. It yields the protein CASSLSYGVGEQYF.

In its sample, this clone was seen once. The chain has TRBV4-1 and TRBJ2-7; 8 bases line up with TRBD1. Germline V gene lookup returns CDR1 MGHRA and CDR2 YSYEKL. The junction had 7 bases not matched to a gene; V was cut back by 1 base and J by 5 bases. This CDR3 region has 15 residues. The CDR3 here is CASSQGSGGADEQYF. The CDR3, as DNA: TGCGCCAGCAGCCAAGGATCAGGGGGCGCGGACGAGCAGTACTTC.

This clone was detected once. In DNA form, the CDR3 reads TGTGCCAGCAGCGTAGAGCAGGGGCGCTCCTACGAGCAGTACTTC. This translates into CASSVEQGRSYEQYF. This sequence joins TRBV9 and TRBJ2-7; possible D gene TRBD1, 6 bases. The CDR3 spans 15 residues. Trimming cost V 0 bases and J 0 bases, with 10 bases left between them. Germline V lookup: CDR1 SGDLS, CDR2 YYNGEE. The whole variable domain, remainder taken from reference TRBV9 and TRBJ2-7, is DSGVTQTPKHLITATGQRVTLRCSPRSGDLSVYWYQQSLDQGLQFLIQYYNGEERAKGNILERFSAQQFPDLHSELNLSSLELGDSALYFCASSVEQGRSYEQYFGPGTRLTVT.

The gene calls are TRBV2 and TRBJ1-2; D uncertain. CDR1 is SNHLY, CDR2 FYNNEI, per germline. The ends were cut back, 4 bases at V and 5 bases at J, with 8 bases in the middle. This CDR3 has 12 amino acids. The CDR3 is CASSVETYGYTF. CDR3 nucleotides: TGTGCCAGCAGTGTCGAGACTTATGGCTACACCTTC.

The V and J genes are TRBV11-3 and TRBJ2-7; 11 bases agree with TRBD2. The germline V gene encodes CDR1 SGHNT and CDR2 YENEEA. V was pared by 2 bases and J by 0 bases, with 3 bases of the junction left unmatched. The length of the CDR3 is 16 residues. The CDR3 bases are TGTGCCAGCAGCTTATTTACTAGCGGGGGCTCCTACGAGCAGTACTTC. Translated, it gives CASSLFTSGGSYEQYF.